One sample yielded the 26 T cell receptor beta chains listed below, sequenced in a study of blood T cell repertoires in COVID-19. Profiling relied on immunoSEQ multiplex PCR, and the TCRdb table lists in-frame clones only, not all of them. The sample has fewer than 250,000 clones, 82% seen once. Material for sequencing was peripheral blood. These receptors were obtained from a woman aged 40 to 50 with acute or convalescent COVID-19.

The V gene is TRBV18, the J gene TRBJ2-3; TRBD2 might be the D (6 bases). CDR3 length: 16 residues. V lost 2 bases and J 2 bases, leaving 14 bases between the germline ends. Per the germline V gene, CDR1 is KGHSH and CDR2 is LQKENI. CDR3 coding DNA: TGTGCCAGCTCACCAGGTTGGGGAGGCTACACAGATACGCAGTATTTT. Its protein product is CASSPGWGGYTDTQYF.

CDR3 DNA sequence: TGTGCCAGCTCCGAACGAGGTTACGAGCAGTACTTC. This gives the protein CASSERGYEQYF. The chain recombines TRBV19 with TRBJ2-7; no clear D. This CDR3 spans 12 amino acids. V was trimmed by 9 bases and J by 4 bases, leaving 13 bases between them. Per the germline V gene, CDR1 is LNHDA and CDR2 is SQIVND (reference sequence).

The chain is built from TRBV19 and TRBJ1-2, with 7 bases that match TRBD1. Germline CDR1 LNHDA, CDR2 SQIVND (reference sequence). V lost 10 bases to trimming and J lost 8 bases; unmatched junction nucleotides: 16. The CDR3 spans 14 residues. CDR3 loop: CATRQGVIGRGYTF. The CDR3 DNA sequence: TGTGCCACCCGACAGGGAGTTATAGGAAGAGGCTACACCTTC.

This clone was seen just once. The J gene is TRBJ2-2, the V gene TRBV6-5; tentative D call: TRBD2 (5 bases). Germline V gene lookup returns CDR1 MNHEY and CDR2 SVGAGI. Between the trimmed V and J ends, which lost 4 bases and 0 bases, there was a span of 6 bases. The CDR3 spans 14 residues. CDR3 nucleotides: TGTGCCAGCAGTTGGGGAGCGAACACCGGGGAGCTGTTTTTT. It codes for CASSWGANTGELFF.

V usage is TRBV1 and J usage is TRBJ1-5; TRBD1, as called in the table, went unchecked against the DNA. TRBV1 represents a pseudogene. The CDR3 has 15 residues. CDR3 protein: CTSSQVDRGNQPQHF. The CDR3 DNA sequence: TGCACCAGCAGCCAAGTCGACAGGGGCAATCAGCCCCAGCATTTT.

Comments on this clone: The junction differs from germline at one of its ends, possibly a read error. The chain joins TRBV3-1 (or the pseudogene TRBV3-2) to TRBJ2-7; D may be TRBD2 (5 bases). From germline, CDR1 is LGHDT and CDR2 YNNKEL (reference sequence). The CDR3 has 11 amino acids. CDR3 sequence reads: CASIQRGGVNF. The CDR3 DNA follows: TGTGCCAGCATCCAGCGAGGAGGCGTGAACTTC.

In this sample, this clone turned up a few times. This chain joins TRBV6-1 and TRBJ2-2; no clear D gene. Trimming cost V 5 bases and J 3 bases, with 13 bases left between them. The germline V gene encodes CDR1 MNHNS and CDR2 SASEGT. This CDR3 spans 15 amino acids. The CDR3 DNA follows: TGTGCCAGCAGTTCCTACCGGAGTGACACCGGGGAGCTGTTTTTT. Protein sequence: CASSSYRSDTGELFF.

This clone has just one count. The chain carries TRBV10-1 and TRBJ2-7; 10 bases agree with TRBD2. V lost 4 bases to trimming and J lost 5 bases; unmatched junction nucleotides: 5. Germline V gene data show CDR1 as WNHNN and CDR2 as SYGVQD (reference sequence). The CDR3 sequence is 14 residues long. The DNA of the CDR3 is TGCGCCAGCAGTGCGGGACTAGCGATCCACGAGCAGTACTTC. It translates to CASSAGLAIHEQYF.

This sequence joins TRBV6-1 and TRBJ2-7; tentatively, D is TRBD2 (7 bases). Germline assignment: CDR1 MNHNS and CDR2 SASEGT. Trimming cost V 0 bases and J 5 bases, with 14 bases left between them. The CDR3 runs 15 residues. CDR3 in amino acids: CASSEAGGASDEQYF. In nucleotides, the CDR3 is TGTGCCAGCAGTGAAGCAGGGGGGGCCTCAGACGAGCAGTACTTC.

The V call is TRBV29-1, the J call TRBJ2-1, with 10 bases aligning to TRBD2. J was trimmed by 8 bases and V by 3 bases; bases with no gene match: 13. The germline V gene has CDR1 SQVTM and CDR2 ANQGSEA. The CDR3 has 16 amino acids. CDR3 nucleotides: TGCAGCGTTGAGGACCCGGCTAGCGGGGGTAGTTATGAGCAGTTCTTC. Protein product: CSVEDPASGGSYEQFF.

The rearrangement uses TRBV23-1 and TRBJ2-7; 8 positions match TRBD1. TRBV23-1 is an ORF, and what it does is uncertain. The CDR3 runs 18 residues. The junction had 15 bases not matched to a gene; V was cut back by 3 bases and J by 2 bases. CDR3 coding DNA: TGCGCCAGCAGTCATCACCCCTGTCGGACAGGGCCCCCCTACGAGCAGTACTTC. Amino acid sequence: CASSHHPCRTGPPYEQYF.

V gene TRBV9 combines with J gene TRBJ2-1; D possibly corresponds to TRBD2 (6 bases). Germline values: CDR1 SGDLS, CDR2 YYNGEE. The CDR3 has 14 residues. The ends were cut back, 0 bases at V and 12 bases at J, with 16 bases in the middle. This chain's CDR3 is CASSVGGDLKSQFF. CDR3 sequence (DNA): TGTGCCAGCAGCGTAGGCGGGGATTTGAAGTCGCAGTTCTTC.

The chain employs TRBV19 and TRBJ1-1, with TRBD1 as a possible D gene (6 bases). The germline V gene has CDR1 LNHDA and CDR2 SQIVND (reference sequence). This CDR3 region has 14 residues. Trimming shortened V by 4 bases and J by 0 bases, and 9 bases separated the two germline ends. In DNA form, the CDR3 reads TGTGCCAGTAGTACTGGACAGATGAACACTGAAGCTTTCTTT. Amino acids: CASSTGQMNTEAFF.

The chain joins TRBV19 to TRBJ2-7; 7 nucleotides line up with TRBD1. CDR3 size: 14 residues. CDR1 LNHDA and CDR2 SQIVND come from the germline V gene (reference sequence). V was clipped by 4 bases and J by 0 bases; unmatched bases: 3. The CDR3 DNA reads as TGTGCCAGTAGTAACAGGGGAAGCTCCTACGAGCAGTACTTC. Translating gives CASSNRGSSYEQYF.

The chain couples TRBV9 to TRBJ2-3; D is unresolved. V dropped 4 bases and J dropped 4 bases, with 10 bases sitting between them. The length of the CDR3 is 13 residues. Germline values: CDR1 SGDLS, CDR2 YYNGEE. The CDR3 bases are TGTGCCAGCAGCACCAATCCGGCAGATACGCAGTATTTT. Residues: CASSTNPADTQYF. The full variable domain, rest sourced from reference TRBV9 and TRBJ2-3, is DSGVTQTPKHLITATGQRVTLRCSPRSGDLSVYWYQQSLDQGLQFLIQYYNGEERAKGNILERFSAQQFPDLHSELNLSSLELGDSALYFCASSTNPADTQYFGPGTRLTVL.

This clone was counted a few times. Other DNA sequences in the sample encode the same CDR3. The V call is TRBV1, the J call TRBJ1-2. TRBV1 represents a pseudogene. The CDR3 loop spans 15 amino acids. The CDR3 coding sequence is TGCACCAGCAGCAAAGACGGGGGGCGTGGGGATGGCTACACCTTC. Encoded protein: CTSSKDGGRGDGYTF.

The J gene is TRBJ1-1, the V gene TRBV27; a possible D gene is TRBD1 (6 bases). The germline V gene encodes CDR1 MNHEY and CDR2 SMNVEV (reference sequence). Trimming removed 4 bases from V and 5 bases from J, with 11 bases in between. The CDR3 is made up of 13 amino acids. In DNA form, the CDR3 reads TGTGCCAGCAGTTACGGTAGGGGGACTGAAGCTTTCTTT. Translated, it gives CASSYGRGTEAFF.

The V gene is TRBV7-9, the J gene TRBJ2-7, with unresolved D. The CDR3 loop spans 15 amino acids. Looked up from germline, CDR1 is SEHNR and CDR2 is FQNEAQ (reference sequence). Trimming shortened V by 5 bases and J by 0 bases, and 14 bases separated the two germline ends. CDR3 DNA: TGTGCCAGCAGCCCCACCTCCGGTGGCTCCTACGAGCAGTACTTC. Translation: CASSPTSGGSYEQYF.

In DNA, the CDR3 is TGCGCCAGCAGCCAAGCTAGCACCATGGGGAAGGGCACTGAAGCTTTCTTT. Protein product: CASSQASTMGKGTEAFF. The rearrangement links TRBV4-1 to TRBJ1-1; D gene ambiguous. The CDR3 is 17 residues long. V shed 1 base and J shed 4 bases, with 19 bases lying between them. The germline V gene has CDR1 MGHRA and CDR2 YSYEKL.

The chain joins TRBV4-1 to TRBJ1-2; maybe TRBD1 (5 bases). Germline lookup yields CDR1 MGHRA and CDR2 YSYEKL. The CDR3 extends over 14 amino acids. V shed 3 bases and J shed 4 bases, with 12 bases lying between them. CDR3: CASSQGSGIYGYTF. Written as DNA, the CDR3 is TGCGCCAGCAGCCAGGGATCAGGGATCTATGGCTACACCTTC.

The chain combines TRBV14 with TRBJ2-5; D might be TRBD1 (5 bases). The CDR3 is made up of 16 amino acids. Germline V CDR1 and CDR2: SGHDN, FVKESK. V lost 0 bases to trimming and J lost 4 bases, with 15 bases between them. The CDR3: CASSQDGAKERETQYF. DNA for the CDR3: TGTGCCAGCAGCCAAGATGGGGCCAAGGAGAGAGAGACCCAGTACTTC.

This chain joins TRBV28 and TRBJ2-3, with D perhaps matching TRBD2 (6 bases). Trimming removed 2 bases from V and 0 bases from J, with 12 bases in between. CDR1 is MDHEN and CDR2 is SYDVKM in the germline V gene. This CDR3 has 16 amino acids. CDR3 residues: CASSLAGTTSTDTQYF. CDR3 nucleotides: TGTGCCAGCAGTTTAGCGGGGACGACTAGCACAGATACGCAGTATTTT.

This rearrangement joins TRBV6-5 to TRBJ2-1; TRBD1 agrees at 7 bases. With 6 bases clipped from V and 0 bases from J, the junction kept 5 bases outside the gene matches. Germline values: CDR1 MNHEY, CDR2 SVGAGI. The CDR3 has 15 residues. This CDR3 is CASSGGQDSYNEQFF. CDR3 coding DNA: TGTGCCAGCAGCGGAGGACAGGACTCCTACAATGAGCAGTTCTTC.

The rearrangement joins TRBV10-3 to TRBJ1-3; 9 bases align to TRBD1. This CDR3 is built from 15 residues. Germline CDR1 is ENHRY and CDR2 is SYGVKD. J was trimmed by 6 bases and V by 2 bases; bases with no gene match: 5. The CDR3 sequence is CAISEPQGATNTIYF. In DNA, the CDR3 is TGTGCCATCAGTGAGCCACAGGGGGCAACAAACACCATATATTTT.

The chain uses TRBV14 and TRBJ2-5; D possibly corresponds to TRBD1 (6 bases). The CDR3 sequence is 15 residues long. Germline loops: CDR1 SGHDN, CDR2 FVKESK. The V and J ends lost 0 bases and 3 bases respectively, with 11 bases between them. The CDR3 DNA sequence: TGTGCCAGCAGCCAAGATGTTACAGGGAAAGAGACCCAGTACTTC. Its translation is CASSQDVTGKETQYF.

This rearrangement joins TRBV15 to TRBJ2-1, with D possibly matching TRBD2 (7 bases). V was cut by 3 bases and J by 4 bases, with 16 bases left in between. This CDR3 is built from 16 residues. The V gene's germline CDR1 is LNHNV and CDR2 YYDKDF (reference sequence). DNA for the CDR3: TGTGCCACCAGCAGGCCTCGGGGGGCGGGTTACAATGAGCAGTTCTTC. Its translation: CATSRPRGAGYNEQFF.